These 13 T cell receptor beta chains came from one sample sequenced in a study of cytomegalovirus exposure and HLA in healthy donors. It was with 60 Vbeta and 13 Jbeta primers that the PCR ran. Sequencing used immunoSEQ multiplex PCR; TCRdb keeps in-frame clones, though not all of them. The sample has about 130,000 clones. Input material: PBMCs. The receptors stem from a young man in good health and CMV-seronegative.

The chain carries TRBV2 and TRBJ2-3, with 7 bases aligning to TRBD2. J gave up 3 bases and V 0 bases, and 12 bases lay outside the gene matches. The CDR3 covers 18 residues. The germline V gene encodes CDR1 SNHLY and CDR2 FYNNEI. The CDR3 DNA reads TGTGCCAGCAGTGAAGCGATTCCGGGACTACACCTAACAGATACGCAGTATTTT. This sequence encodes CASSEAIPGLHLTDTQYF.

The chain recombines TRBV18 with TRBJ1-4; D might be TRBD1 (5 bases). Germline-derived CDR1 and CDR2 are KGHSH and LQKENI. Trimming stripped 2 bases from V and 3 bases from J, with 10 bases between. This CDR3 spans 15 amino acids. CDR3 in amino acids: CASSPGAHPNEKLFF. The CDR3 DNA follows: TGTGCCAGCTCACCAGGGGCCCATCCTAATGAAAAACTGTTTTTT.

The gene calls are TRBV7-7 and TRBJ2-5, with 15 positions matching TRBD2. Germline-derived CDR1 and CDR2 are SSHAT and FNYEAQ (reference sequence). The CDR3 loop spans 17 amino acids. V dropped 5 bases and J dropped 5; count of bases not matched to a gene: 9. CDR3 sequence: CASSHGTSGRLMETQYF. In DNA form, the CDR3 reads TGTGCCAGCAGCCATGGGACTAGCGGGAGGTTAATGGAGACCCAGTACTTC.

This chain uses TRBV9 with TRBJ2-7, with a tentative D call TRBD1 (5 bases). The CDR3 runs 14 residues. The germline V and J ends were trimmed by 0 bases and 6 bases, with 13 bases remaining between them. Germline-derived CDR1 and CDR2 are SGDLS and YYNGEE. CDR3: CASSVGSRTSEQYF. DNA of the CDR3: TGTGCCAGCAGCGTAGGGTCCCGGACATCCGAGCAGTACTTC.

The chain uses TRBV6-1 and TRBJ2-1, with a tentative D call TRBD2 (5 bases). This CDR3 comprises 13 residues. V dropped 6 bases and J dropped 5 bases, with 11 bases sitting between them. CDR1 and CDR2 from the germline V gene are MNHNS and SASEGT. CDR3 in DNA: TGTGCCAGCAGCCTAGCTTCAGACAATGAGCAGTTCTTC. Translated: CASSLASDNEQFF.

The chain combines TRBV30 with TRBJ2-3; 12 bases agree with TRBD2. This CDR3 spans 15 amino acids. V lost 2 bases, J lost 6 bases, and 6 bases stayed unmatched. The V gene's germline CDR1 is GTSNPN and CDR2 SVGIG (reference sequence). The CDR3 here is CAWSLTSGSLDTQYF. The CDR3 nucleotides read TGTGCCTGGAGTTTGACTAGCGGGAGTTTGGATACGCAGTATTTT.

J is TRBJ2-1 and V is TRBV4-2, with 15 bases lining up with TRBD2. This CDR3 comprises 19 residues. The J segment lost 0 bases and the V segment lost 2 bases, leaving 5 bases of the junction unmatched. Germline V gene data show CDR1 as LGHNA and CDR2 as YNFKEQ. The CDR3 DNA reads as TGTGCCAGCAGCCAACTCGGACTAGCGGGGGGGAGCTCCTACAATGAGCAGTTCTTC. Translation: CASSQLGLAGGSSYNEQFF.

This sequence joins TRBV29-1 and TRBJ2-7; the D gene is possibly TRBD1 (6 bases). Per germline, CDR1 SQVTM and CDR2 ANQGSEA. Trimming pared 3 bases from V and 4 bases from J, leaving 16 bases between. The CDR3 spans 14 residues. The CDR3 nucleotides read TGCAGCGTTGAGGTCACAGGGCACGTGTACGAGCAGTACTTC. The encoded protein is CSVEVTGHVYEQYF.

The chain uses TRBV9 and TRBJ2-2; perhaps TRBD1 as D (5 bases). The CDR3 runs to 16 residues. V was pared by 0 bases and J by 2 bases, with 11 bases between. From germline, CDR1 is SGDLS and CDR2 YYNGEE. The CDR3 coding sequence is TGTGCCAGCAGCGTAGGGGGCATCGCAAACACCGGGGAGCTGTTTTTT. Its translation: CASSVGGIANTGELFF.

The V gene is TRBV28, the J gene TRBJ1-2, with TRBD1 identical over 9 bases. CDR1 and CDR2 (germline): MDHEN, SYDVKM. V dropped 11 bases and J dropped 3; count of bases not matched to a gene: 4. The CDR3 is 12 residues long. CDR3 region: CAGRTGDYGYTF. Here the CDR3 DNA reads TGTGCCGGAAGGACAGGGGACTATGGCTACACCTTC.

CDR3 bases: TGTGCCAGCAGTCGCACTCCGGGACAGGGGAACACTGAAGCTTTCTTT. Its protein product is CASSRTPGQGNTEAFF. V usage is TRBV27 and J usage is TRBJ1-1; TRBD1 matches 9 bases. This CDR3 comprises 16 residues. Germline loops: CDR1 MNHEY, CDR2 SMNVEV (reference sequence). Trimming at V came to 5 bases and at J to 1 base, leaving 8 bases not matched to a gene.

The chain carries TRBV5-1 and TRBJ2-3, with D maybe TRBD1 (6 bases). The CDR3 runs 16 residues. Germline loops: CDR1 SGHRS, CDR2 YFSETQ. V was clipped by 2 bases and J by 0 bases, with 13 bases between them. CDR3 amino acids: CASSLNRAVSTDTQYF. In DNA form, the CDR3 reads TGCGCCAGCAGCTTAAACAGGGCCGTAAGCACAGATACGCAGTATTTT.

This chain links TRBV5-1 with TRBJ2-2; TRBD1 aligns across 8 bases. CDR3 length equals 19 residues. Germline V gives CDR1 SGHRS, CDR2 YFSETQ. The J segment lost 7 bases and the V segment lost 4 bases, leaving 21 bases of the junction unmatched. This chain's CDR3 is CASSHRPKAVTGVIGELFF. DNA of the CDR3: TGCGCCAGCAGCCACAGACCCAAGGCGGTGACAGGGGTTATCGGGGAGCTGTTTTTT.